This T cell receptor beta chain was obtained from a study of CD8 T cells in Susac syndrome. The multiple sclerosis controls were treatment-naive patients affected by stable or active relapsing-remitting disease. The length of the CDR3 is 15 residues. V lost 2 bases to trimming and J lost 4 bases; unmatched junction nucleotides: 5. Germline CDR1 MNHNS, CDR2 SASEGT. Random hexamers served to reverse transcribe about 0.5 to 1 ug RNA. The method of amplification for TCR beta CDR3 was immunoSEQ multiplex PCR, covering 54 Vbeta and 13 Jbeta. Via MiXCR, TCRdb re-called the immunoSEQ multiplex PCR reads, giving one row per CDR3 protein. Found here are about 250,000 distinct CDR3 sequences, roughly 93% of them singletons; the top ten hold 0.055% to 0.075%.

The receptor's source is a human donor with multiple sclerosis. The source material was CD4+ T cells from PBMCs. The V call is TRBV6-1, the J call TRBJ2-7; 10 nucleotides match TRBD2. CDR3 nucleotide sequence: TGTGCCAGCAGTGAATCCAGCGGGAGGGCTTACGAGCAGTACGTC. Residues: CASSESSGRAYEQYV.